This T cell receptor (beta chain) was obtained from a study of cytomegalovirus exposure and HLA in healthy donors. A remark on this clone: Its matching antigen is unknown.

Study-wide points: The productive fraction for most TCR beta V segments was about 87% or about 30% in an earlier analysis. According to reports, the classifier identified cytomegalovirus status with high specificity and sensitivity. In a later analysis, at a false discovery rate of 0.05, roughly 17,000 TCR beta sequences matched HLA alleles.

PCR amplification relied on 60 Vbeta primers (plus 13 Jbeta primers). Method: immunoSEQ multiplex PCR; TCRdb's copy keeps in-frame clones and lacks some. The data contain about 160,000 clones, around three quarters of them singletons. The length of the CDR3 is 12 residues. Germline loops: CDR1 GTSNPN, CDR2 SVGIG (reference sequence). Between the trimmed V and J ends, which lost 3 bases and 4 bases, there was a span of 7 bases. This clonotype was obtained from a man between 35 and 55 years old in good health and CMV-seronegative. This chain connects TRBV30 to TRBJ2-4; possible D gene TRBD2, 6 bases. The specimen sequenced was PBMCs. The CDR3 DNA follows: TGTGCCTGGAGCGGACTAAAAAACATTCAGTACTTC. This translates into CAWSGLKNIQYF.